The TCR beta chain described here comes from a study of regulatory T cells in long-lasting Graves disease. Regarding time point: persistent/refractory GD, antithyroid drugs over 5 years with positive TRAb. After RNA was extracted from PBMCs, the TCR library was made from it. Both iRepertoire HTBI primers and Arm-PCR of CDR3 regions were used to build the TCR beta libraries. TCRdb called the multiplex PCR reads again in MiXCR, with one record for every CDR3 protein. Among roughly 500,000 distinct CDR3 sequences listed, less than 25% were seen once. Study observations and caveats: For persistent Graves' patients, TCR diversity was lower than for newly diagnosed ones. The number of shared public clonotypes was higher in persistent patients (about 3,000) than new patients (966). Persistent disease preferred TRBV28, TRBJ1-2 and TRBJ2-5. Few sampled subjects may have lowered accuracy.

To note about this clonotype: No antigen is known for it.

CDR3 length: 15 residues. Between the trimmed V and J ends, which lost 4 bases and 5 bases, there was a span of 14 bases. The germline V gene encodes CDR1 PRHDT and CDR2 FYEKMQ (reference sequence). The sample here was peripheral blood mononuclear cells (PBMCs), taken when the disease was refractory, from a patient treated with antithyroid drugs. J is TRBJ2-2 and V is TRBV13; D possibly uses TRBD1 or TRBD2 (6 bases each). The receptor's source is a female donor with Graves disease. DNA of the CDR3: TGTGCCAGCAGCTCCCTCGGGGGCAGTACCGGGGAGCTGTTTTTT. Translated: CASSSLGGSTGELFF.